This entry features one T cell receptor (beta chain) sequence. Its antigen is unidentified. The record originates from a study of response to subunit inactivated influenza vaccine. Trimming removed 5 bases from V and 0 bases from J; junction bases left unmatched: 11. The CDR3 loop spans 18 amino acids. The germline CDR1 and CDR2 sequences are SGHVS and FQNEAQ. Findings and caveats of the study: Authors suggested that a seasonal influenza vaccination recruits few new T cells each time.

TCRdb used MiXCR to reprocess the RT-PCR reads, holding one entry per CDR3 protein. The table lists a few hundred thousand distinct CDR3 sequences, around 15% of them singletons. The genes are TRBV7-8 and TRBJ2-1, with TRBD2 matching 9 bases. The TCR originated in a man between 45 and 60 years old who received an inactivated influenza vaccine. The material sequenced was PBMCs from blood, taken about 11 days after vaccination. CDR3 residues: CASSPRLAAPSSYNEQFF. CDR3 DNA sequence: TGTGCCAGCAGCCCCCGACTAGCGGCACCCAGCTCCTACAATGAGCAGTTCTTC.